The rows below give T cell receptor beta chains drawn from one sample of a study of neurological immune-mediated disorders. In TCRdb, the 5' RACE reads were re-called with MiXCR into one record per CDR3 protein. The repertoire holds under 90,000 distinct CDR3 sequences, with over 9% as singletons. Sequences were obtained from PBMCs. These receptor sequences come from a man aged 35 to 55 in good health. The CDR3 runs from the conserved cysteine through the conserved F or W. The order of the fields is D gene, clone size, J gene, V gene, CDR3 DNA, CDR3 protein. A D gene is named only where the DNA matches it firmly. Expanded clones are given a class, and other clones once, few, many or no size at all.

>.|many|TRBJ1-2|TRBV7-2
TGTGCCAGCAGCTGGGGTGGGGACCCCCGAACGGTTGGCTACACCTTC
CASSWGGDPRTVGYTF
>.|many|TRBJ1-2|TRBV6-5
TGTGCCAGCTCCAGGGGTAACTATGGCTACACCTTC
CASSRGNYGYTF
>TRBD1|many|TRBJ1-4|TRBV2
TGTGCCAGCAGTGCCACAGGGGCTCCCAATGAAAAACTGTTTTTT
CASSATGAPNEKLFF
>TRBD1|many|TRBJ1-1|TRBV6-6
TGTGCCAGCAGTCTCTGGACAGGGGCGAACACTGAAGCTTTCTTT
CASSLWTGANTEAFF
>.|many|TRBJ2-2|TRBV5-1
TGCGCCAGCAGCTTGGCCCTTGGCGGGTTGACCTTCGCCGGGGAGCTGTTTTTT
CASSLALGGLTFAGELFF
>.|.|TRBJ1-2|TRBV6-6
TGTGCCAGCAAGCAAATCTTGCTCACCTTC
CASKQILLTF
>.|.|TRBJ2-5|TRBV12-3/TRBV12-4
.
CASTPAALYLCASSWRGDETQYF
>.|many|TRBJ2-7|TRBV29-1
TGCAGCGCCTGCTGTGAGGGGGACGAGCAGTACTTC
CSACCEGDEQYF
>.|many|TRBJ1-5|TRBV15
TGTGCCACCAGCAGTGACATGAATCAGCCCCAGCATTTT
CATSSDMNQPQHF
>.|many|TRBJ1-4|TRBV15
TGTGCCACCAGCAGAGCCCGGGACTTCAATGAAAAACTGTTTTTT
CATSRARDFNEKLFF
>.|many|TRBJ2-1|TRBV7-2
TGTGCCAGCAGCTTAGTCCCGGGGTACAATGAGCAGTTCTTC
CASSLVPGYNEQFF
>.|many|TRBJ2-3|TRBV5-1
TGCGCCAGCAGCTCCGGGGCCCGAGTTATTACAGATACGCAGTATTTT
CASSSGARVITDTQYF
>.|many|TRBJ1-1|TRBV6-4
TGTGCCAGCAGTGAAAGGGGATGGGACACTGAAGCTTTCTTT
CASSERGWDTEAFF
>.|many|TRBJ2-2|TRBV5-5
TGTGCCAGCAGCTTGCTAGAGGAGCTGTTTTTT
CASSLLEELFF